The next 27 T cell receptor beta chains were all read from a single sample in a study of OX40 agonist ivuxolimab in advanced cancers. This table comes from immunoSEQ multiplex PCR, and its TCRdb copy is limited to in-frame clones, with some not included. The table lists approximately 90,000 clones, 70% to 90% of them singletons, with 1.1% to 1.5% in the top ten. Here the sequenced sample was CD4+ or CD8+ T cells sorted from blood, taken in a trial of the OX40 agonist ivuxolimab. These receptors were collected from an adult with an advanced solid tumor such as melanoma, head and neck, liver or kidney cancer.

The V call is TRBV2, the J call TRBJ1-1; tentative D call: TRBD1 (5 bases). The ends were cut back, 3 bases at V and 7 bases at J, with 15 bases in the middle. Looked up from germline, CDR1 is SNHLY and CDR2 is FYNNEI. This CDR3 comprises 14 residues. This CDR3 reads CASSERQRGLEAFF. The CDR3 nucleotides read TGTGCCAGCAGTGAGAGGCAGAGGGGCCTTGAAGCTTTCTTT.

The chain employs TRBV7-9 and TRBJ2-1; D is perhaps TRBD1 (6 bases). There are 16 residues in the CDR3. Germline V lookup: CDR1 SEHNR, CDR2 FQNEAQ (reference sequence). With 3 bases removed from V and 7 bases from J, the gap between germline ends came to 19 bases. The CDR3 DNA sequence: TGTGCCAGCAGCTTCGACAGGTCACTTAGCGAGAATGAGCAGTTCTTC. It encodes CASSFDRSLSENEQFF.

The chain combines TRBV7-6 with TRBJ2-3; 9 bases agree with TRBD2. Trimming removed 2 bases from V and 0 bases from J; junction bases left unmatched: 6. Germline assignment: CDR1 SGHVS and CDR2 FNYEAQ. This CDR3 contains 17 residues. This chain's CDR3 is CASSLLPSGTSTDTQYF. As DNA, the CDR3 is TGTGCCAGCAGCTTACTTCCTAGCGGGACCAGCACAGATACGCAGTATTTT.

The V call is TRBV6-6, the J call TRBJ1-1; D ambiguous. Trimming removed 7 bases at V and 4 bases at J, with 7 bases between. Germline assignment: CDR1 MNHNY and CDR2 SVGAGI (reference sequence). The CDR3 consists of 11 residues. The CDR3 loop reads CASTQVTEAFF. The CDR3 DNA reads as TGTGCCAGCACTCAGGTCACTGAAGCTTTCTTT.

The V call is TRBV19, the J call TRBJ1-5; 11 bases line up with TRBD1. CDR3 length equals 18 residues. CDR1 is LNHDA and CDR2 is SQIVND in the germline V gene (reference sequence). The V and J ends lost 3 bases and 1 base, in that order; junction bases with no gene match: 8. CDR3 nucleotide sequence: TGTGCCAGTAGTATGCCCCGAGGGACAGGGGGAAGCAATCAGCCCCAGCATTTT. Protein sequence: CASSMPRGTGGSNQPQHF.

This chain uses TRBV30 with TRBJ2-2, with TRBD2 matching 7 bases. The CDR3 is made up of 16 amino acids. Trimming at V came to 3 bases and at J to 4 bases, leaving 11 bases not matched to a gene. Per germline, CDR1 GTSNPN and CDR2 SVGIG (reference sequence). Here the CDR3 reads CAWRRAGQRGTGELFF. Here the CDR3 DNA reads TGTGCCTGGAGAAGGGCAGGTCAGCGGGGCACCGGGGAGCTGTTTTTT.

Of note for this clone: The sample holds other DNA sequences that translate to the same CDR3. This chain connects TRBV18 to TRBJ2-5; a possible D gene is TRBD2 (5 bases). The germline V gene has CDR1 KGHSH and CDR2 LQKENI. The CDR3 loop spans 13 amino acids. V shed 3 bases and J shed 2 bases, with 7 bases lying between them. The CDR3 sequence is CASSPGLQETQYF. In DNA form, the CDR3 reads TGTGCCAGCTCACCCGGACTGCAAGAGACCCAGTACTTC.

This chain connects TRBV18 to TRBJ2-5; D perhaps matches TRBD2 (5 bases). Near its end, the DNA agrees better with TRBJ2-7, so the J call may be wrong. CDR1 and CDR2 (germline): KGHSH, LQKENI. The length of the CDR3 is 12 residues. The CDR3 nucleotides read TGTGCCAGCTCACACGGGATCTACGAGCAGTACTTC. As protein: CASSHGIYEQYF.

The V gene is TRBV9, the J gene TRBJ1-4, with D possibly TRBD1 on 5 matching bases. Germline CDR1 is SGDLS and CDR2 is YYNGEE. This CDR3 region has 13 residues. The germline V and J ends were trimmed by 0 bases and 5 bases, with 5 bases remaining between them. CDR3 region: CASSVGQNEKLFF. In DNA, the CDR3 is TGTGCCAGCAGCGTAGGACAGAATGAAAAACTGTTTTTT.

The chain recombines TRBV10-3 with TRBJ2-3; maybe TRBD1 (5 bases). From germline, CDR1 is ENHRY and CDR2 SYGVKD. CDR3 length: 15 amino acids. The ends were cut back, 10 bases at V and 0 bases at J, with 17 bases in the middle. CDR3 DNA sequence: TGTGCCACCAGCTCGGACAACCCTAGCACAGATACGCAGTATTTT. It translates to CATSSDNPSTDTQYF.

The chain carries TRBV5-1 and TRBJ1-4, with D perhaps matching TRBD1 (5 bases). The germline V gene has CDR1 SGHRS and CDR2 YFSETQ. Trimming removed 3 bases at V and 5 bases at J, with 8 bases between. CDR3 length: 13 residues. The CDR3 reads CASSSRDNEKLFF. The CDR3 bases are TGCGCCAGCAGCTCCCGGGACAATGAAAAACTGTTTTTT.

The chain combines TRBV19 with TRBJ2-3; D gene ambiguous. V lost 1 base and J 5 bases, leaving 7 bases between the germline ends. The CDR3 is 13 amino acids. Germline CDR1 LNHDA, CDR2 SQIVND (reference sequence). Here the CDR3 reads CASSIAVGDTQYF. As DNA, the CDR3 is TGTGCCAGTAGTATAGCTGTAGGAGATACGCAGTATTTT.

The rearrangement joins TRBV18 to TRBJ2-6; 9 bases match TRBD2. J lost 0 bases, V lost 6 bases, and 6 bases had no gene match. The germline V gene encodes CDR1 KGHSH and CDR2 LQKENI. CDR3 size: 17 residues. The CDR3 reads CASSERGDSSGANVLTF. CDR3 nucleotide sequence: TGTGCCAGCTCGGAGCGGGGGGACTCCTCTGGGGCCAACGTCCTGACTTTC.

This clone came up once. The V and J genes are TRBV6-1 and TRBJ2-3, with D perhaps matching TRBD2 (6 bases). Germline V lookup: CDR1 MNHNS, CDR2 SASEGT. The V end was cut by 8 bases, the J end by 2 bases, with 14 bases between. The CDR3 extends over 14 amino acids. CDR3 amino acids: CASFFGTFTDTQYF. Written as DNA, the CDR3 is TGTGCCAGCTTCTTTGGGACTTTCACAGATACGCAGTATTTT.

The chain links TRBV28 to TRBJ1-5; no definite D call. The CDR3 is made up of 15 amino acids. Germline CDR1 is MDHEN and CDR2 is SYDVKM. Trimming removed 6 bases at V and 5 bases at J, with 17 bases between. CDR3 bases: TGTGCCAGCAGACCTGGCCGAAACAGTTATCAGCCCCAGCATTTT. Translating it yields CASRPGRNSYQPQHF.

The V call is TRBV7-6, the J call TRBJ2-1, with 9 bases fitting TRBD2. The germline gives CDR1 SGHVS, CDR2 FNYEAQ. CDR3 size: 15 residues. V was pared by 3 bases and J by 6 bases, with 6 bases of the junction left unmatched. This CDR3 is CASSLMSGGINEQFF. CDR3 DNA: TGTGCCAGCAGCTTGATGAGCGGGGGGATCAATGAGCAGTTCTTC.

J is TRBJ2-5 and V is TRBV6-1; 10 bases agree with TRBD1. V gave up 6 bases and J gave up 5 bases; unmatched junction bases: 3. The CDR3 spans 13 residues. The germline gives CDR1 MNHNS, CDR2 SASEGT. The CDR3 sequence is CASRWTGGETQYF. The DNA for the CDR3 is TGTGCCAGCAGATGGACAGGGGGGGAGACCCAGTACTTC.

This clone was picked up many times. CDR3 in DNA: TGTGCCAGTAGTGTGAACACTGAAGCTTTCTTT. Protein product: CASSVNTEAFF. J is TRBJ1-1 and V is TRBV19; D unclear. V was cut by 5 bases and J by 0 bases, with 1 base left in between. CDR3 size: 11 residues. Germline V gene data show CDR1 as LNHDA and CDR2 as SQIVND (reference sequence).

The CDR3 loop reads CASSLGGQPNEKLFF. CDR3 bases: TGCGCCAGCAGCTTGGGGGGACAGCCTAATGAAAAACTGTTTTTT. The gene calls are TRBV5-1 and TRBJ1-4, with 7 bases lining up with TRBD1. CDR3 size: 15 residues. Germline V gene data show CDR1 as SGHRS and CDR2 as YFSETQ. The V gene end was trimmed by 0 bases and the J gene end by 3 bases; junction bases not matched to a gene: 2.

The rearrangement links TRBV30 to TRBJ2-3; unclear D gene. Germline CDR1 reads GTSNPN; CDR2 reads SVGIG (reference sequence). This CDR3 has 14 residues. V dropped 5 bases and J dropped 1 base, with 13 bases sitting between them. The CDR3 reads CAWSSGHGTDTQYF. The CDR3 bases are TGTGCCTGGTCATCCGGGCACGGCACAGATACGCAGTATTTT.

The V call is TRBV5-4, the J call TRBJ1-1; TRBD1 is a possible D gene (6 bases). The germline V gene has CDR1 SGHNT and CDR2 YYREEE (reference sequence). This CDR3 contains 13 residues. The V and J ends lost 0 bases and 10 bases respectively, with 13 bases between them. The chain's CDR3 is CASSLETGRGAFF. CDR3 in DNA: TGTGCCAGCAGCTTGGAAACAGGGAGAGGAGCTTTCTTT.

V is TRBV6-1 and J is TRBJ2-3, with TRBD1 matching over 11 bases. CDR1 is MNHNS and CDR2 is SASEGT in the germline V gene. The ends lost 8 bases at V and 4 bases at J; junction bases unmatched: 8. The CDR3 is 15 amino acids. The CDR3 reads CASGWTGGGADTQYF. CDR3 bases: TGTGCCAGCGGTTGGACAGGGGGCGGCGCAGATACGCAGTATTTT.

This chain joins TRBV7-2 and TRBJ2-7; D is uncertain. This CDR3 spans 15 amino acids. V dropped 1 base and J dropped 3 bases, with 13 bases sitting between them. The V gene's germline CDR1 is SGHTA and CDR2 FQGNSA. The DNA of the CDR3 is TGTGCCAGCAGCTTAGATACAGACAAGGGCTACGAGCAGTACTTC. Amino acids: CASSLDTDKGYEQYF. Full variable domain (rest looked up from reference TRBV7-2 and TRBJ2-7): GAGVSQSPSNKVTEKGKDVELRCDPISGHTALYWYRQSLGQGLEFLIYFQGNSAPDKSGLPSDRFSAERTGGSVSTLTIQRTQQEDSAVYLCASSLDTDKGYEQYFGPGTRLTVT.

The chain links TRBV5-6 to TRBJ2-7, with a tentative D call TRBD1 (5 bases). V lost 1 base, J lost 0 bases, and 11 bases lay in between. From germline, CDR1 is SGHDT and CDR2 YYEEEE. The CDR3 has 15 residues. The CDR3 reads CASSLTKGFSYEQYF. The CDR3 DNA sequence: TGTGCCAGCAGCTTGACCAAGGGGTTCTCCTACGAGCAGTACTTC. Combining the CDR3 with reference TRBV5-6 and TRBJ2-7 gives the whole variable domain DAGVTQSPTHLIKTRGQQVTLRCSPKSGHDTVSWYQQALGQGPQFIFQYYEEEERQRGNFPDRFSGHQFPNYSSELNVNALLLGDSALYLCASSLTKGFSYEQYFGPGTRLTVT.

The CDR3 region has the DNA TGTGCCAGTAGTTTGATCGGGGGCAATCAGCCCCAGCATTTT. Its translation: CASSLIGGNQPQHF. V gene TRBV19 combines with J gene TRBJ1-5, with unresolved D. Trimming removed 5 bases at V and 2 bases at J, with 10 bases between. Germline-derived CDR1 and CDR2 are LNHDA and SQIVND (reference sequence). The CDR3 runs 14 residues. The variable domain in full, with the rest retrieved from reference TRBV19 and TRBJ1-5, is DGGITQSPKYLFRKEGQNVTLSCEQNLNHDAMYWYRQDPGQGLRLIYYSQIVNDFQKGDIAEGYSVSREKKESFPLTVTSAQKNPTAFYLCASSLIGGNQPQHFGDGTRLSIL.

This chain links TRBV5-4 with TRBJ1-2; no firm D call. The germline V gene encodes CDR1 SGHNT and CDR2 YYREEE (reference sequence). This CDR3 has 15 amino acids. Trimming took off 0 bases at V and 1 base at J, with 10 bases between the two ends. The CDR3 DNA reads TGTGCCAGCAGCTTGGCCGGAGGACTTAACTATGGCTACACCTTC. Its translation: CASSLAGGLNYGYTF.

The rearrangement uses TRBV29-1 and TRBJ2-1; 9 nucleotides agree with TRBD1. The CDR3 length is 17 residues. V shed 2 bases, J shed 7 bases, and the junction held 15 bases outside the gene matches. CDR1 is SQVTM and CDR2 is ANQGSEA in the germline V gene. The CDR3 DNA reads TGCAGCGTTGAAAGAAGCAGGACAGGGGCGGGTTTTAATGAGCAGTTCTTC. Translation gives CSVERSRTGAGFNEQFF.